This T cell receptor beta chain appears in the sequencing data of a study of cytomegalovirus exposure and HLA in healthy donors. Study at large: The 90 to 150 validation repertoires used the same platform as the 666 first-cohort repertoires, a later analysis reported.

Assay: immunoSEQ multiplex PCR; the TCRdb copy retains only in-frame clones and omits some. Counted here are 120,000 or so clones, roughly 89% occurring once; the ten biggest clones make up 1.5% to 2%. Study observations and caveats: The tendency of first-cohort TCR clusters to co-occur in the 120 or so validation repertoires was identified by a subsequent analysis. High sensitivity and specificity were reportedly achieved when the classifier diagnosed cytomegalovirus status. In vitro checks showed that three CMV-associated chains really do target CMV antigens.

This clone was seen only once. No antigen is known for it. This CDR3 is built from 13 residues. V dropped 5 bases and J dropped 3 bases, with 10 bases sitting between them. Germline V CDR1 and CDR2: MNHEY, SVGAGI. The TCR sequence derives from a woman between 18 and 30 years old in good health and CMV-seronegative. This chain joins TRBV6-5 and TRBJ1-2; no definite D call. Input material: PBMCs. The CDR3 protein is CASSPGGYYGYTF. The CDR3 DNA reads TGTGCCAGCAGTCCCGGCGGCTACTATGGCTACACCTTC.